This T cell receptor (beta chain) was identified in a study of T cell responses to AZD1222 COVID-19 vaccine. Study-level results: Repertoire collection took place solely once the T cell response had peaked. Clonal diversity may have been underestimated in mostly white British donors. Breadth and depth of Spike-specific TCRs rose after two AZD1222 doses. Just a handful of people given AZD1222 tested seropositive at baseline.

Details on this clone: The antigen is not known.

The CDR3 is 13 residues long. The V end lost 0 bases, the J end lost 5 bases, and 7 bases lay between the germline ends. Germline V gives CDR1 SGHDN, CDR2 FVKESK. Sequencing was performed with immunoSEQ multiplex PCR; in TCRdb, only in-frame clones are kept and a portion is missing. This table has tens of thousands of clones, just over 90% appearing once. The chain uses TRBV14 and TRBJ2-5, with D unclear. This receptor was identified in an adult in good health. This specimen consisted of peripheral blood, obtained on day 0 of AZD1222 vaccination. CDR3 amino acids: CASSQELGETQYF. In DNA form, the CDR3 reads TGTGCCAGCAGCCAAGAGCTCGGGGAGACCCAGTACTTC. Drawing the rest from reference TRBV14 and TRBJ2-5, the complete variable domain is EAGVTQFPSHSVIEKGQTVTLRCDPISGHDNLYWYRRVMGKEIKFLLHFVKESKQDESGMPNNRFLAERTGGTYSTLKVQPAELEDSGVYFCASSQELGETQYFGPGTRLLVL.